This T cell receptor (beta chain) originates from a study of post-analysis software for immune sequencing data. Whole-study context: Relapsing-remitting, secondary progressive and progressive-relapsing forms made up the multiple sclerosis disease courses. The study, taken as a whole, reports: Comparison of patients with controls showed a handful of TRBV segments more frequent in patients, TRBV5-6, TRBV5-1 and TRBV20-1 among them. Pronounced co-clustering by F measure was evident among identically batched samples.

On this clonotype itself: Its antigen is still unknown. One end of the junction fails to match germline, which may point to a read error.

The CDR3 is 15 amino acids. CDR1 and CDR2 from the germline V gene are SGHRS and YFSETQ. TCR beta cDNA libraries had unique molecular identifiers. Each batch of about 1 to 11 million T cells produced roughly 450,000 cDNA molecules. From the PCR reads, TCRdb called clonotypes with MiXCR, one entry per CDR3 protein. The table includes under 650,000 distinct CDR3 sequences, 40% to 50% detected once. This chain uses TRBV5-1 with TRBJ2-7, with D unclear. This TCR derives from a girl aged 10-17 years with multiple sclerosis. Material for sequencing was blood. The CDR3 nucleotides read TGCGCCAGCAGCTTTTTTGTAGAGCACTCCTACGAACAGTACTTC. Its protein product is CASSFFVEHSYEQYF.